This T cell receptor (beta chain) was identified during a study of T cell clusters in autoimmune cytopenias. One tube held mixed TRB-A and TRB-B primer pools for touch-down PCR. TCRdb reprocessed the multiplex PCR reads and stores each CDR3 protein as one record, lacking DNA. Its table lists 7,000 to 7,500 distinct CDR3 sequences. Tens of thousands of genome equivalents of blood DNA were amplified for TRB. The CDR3 has 14 residues. CDR1 MNHEY and CDR2 SMNVEV come from the germline V gene (reference sequence). This clonotype is called medium-sized based on its frequency. These data also featured in a second study, about T cell repertoires in aging, cancer and after chemotherapy.

The sample consisted of peripheral blood. The clonotype comes from a human donor in good health. The chain couples TRBV27 to TRBJ2-1; TCRdb returns TRBD1, unconfirmable since there is no DNA. The CDR3 sequence: CASSPRAPYNEQFF.